This T cell receptor beta chain was recorded in a study of blood T cell repertoires in COVID-19. Across the study: T cells, B-cell-depleted T cells, or PBMCs provided the cDNA or gDNA that served as material.

The table came from immunoSEQ multiplex PCR; TCRdb's copy has only in-frame clones and leaves some out. Of 90,000 or so clones in the sample, about nine tenths were seen once. The sequencing sample was made of peripheral blood. This receptor was identified in a man aged 55 to 70 with COVID-19, enrolled during active disease.

The CDR3 loop is CATSDWTSGGSEQFF. CDR3 bases: TGTGCCACCAGTGATTGGACTAGCGGCGGAAGTGAGCAGTTCTTC. This sequence joins TRBV24-1 and TRBJ2-1, with 10 bases identical to TRBD2. The CDR3 spans 15 residues. Germline-derived CDR1 and CDR2 are KGHDR and SFDVKD. The junction had 6 bases not matched to a gene; V was cut back by 2 bases and J by 9 bases.